What follows are 32 T cell receptor beta chains derived from one specimen sequenced in a study of T cell responses to AZD1222 COVID-19 vaccine. Here immunoSEQ multiplex PCR was the method, and the copy in TCRdb shows in-frame clones only, minus some. The repertoire consists of 250,000 to 300,000 clones, with roughly 93% occurring once and the leading ten covering 0.5% to 0.7%. This sample comprised peripheral blood, obtained 28 days after the second AZD1222 dose. Receptors originate from an adult who received the AZD1222 COVID-19 vaccine.

The rearrangement uses TRBV7-8 and TRBJ1-1, with unresolved D. Germline V gene sequence: CDR1 SGHVS, CDR2 FQNEAQ. The V gene lost 1 base and the J gene lost 7 bases, with 10 bases spanning the gap. This CDR3 region has 13 residues. Here the CDR3 DNA reads TGTGCCAGCAGCTTAGGCTCTGGGGTTGAAGCTTTCTTT. Residues: CASSLGSGVEAFF.

This clone was found a few times. V is TRBV9 and J is TRBJ2-1; TRBD2 is a possible D gene (5 bases). There are 14 residues in the CDR3. Trimming pared 3 bases from V and 4 bases from J, leaving 11 bases between. Germline V gives CDR1 SGDLS, CDR2 YYNGEE. The CDR3 region has the DNA TGTGCCAGCAGCGCGACCGGGAATTACAATGAGCAGTTCTTC. Protein sequence: CASSATGNYNEQFF.

V is TRBV19 and J is TRBJ2-2; 13 bases align to TRBD2. Germline V gene lookup returns CDR1 LNHDA and CDR2 SQIVND (reference sequence). J was trimmed by 7 bases and V by 5 bases; bases with no gene match: 10. The CDR3 sequence is 17 residues long. The CDR3: CASSSGGLAGVIGELFF. DNA for the CDR3: TGTGCCAGTAGTTCCGGAGGACTAGCGGGAGTCATCGGGGAGCTGTTTTTT.

The chain carries TRBV6-5 and TRBJ2-7; 10 bases agree with TRBD2. V lost 7 bases, J lost 3 bases, and 6 bases stayed unmatched. This CDR3 spans 14 amino acids. The V gene's germline CDR1 is MNHEY and CDR2 SVGAGI. Here the CDR3 reads CASTPTSGNYEQYF. CDR3 bases: TGTGCCAGCACCCCCACTAGCGGGAACTACGAGCAGTACTTC.

The V call is TRBV2, the J call TRBJ1-5; 12 nucleotides match TRBD1. The CDR3 extends over 15 amino acids. Germline loops: CDR1 SNHLY, CDR2 FYNNEI. Germline trimming cut 4 bases from V and 7 bases from J; bases unmatched to any gene: 5. CDR3 loop: CASSGGQGAGQPQHF. In nucleotides, the CDR3 is TGTGCCAGCAGTGGGGGACAGGGGGCAGGGCAGCCCCAGCATTTT.

CDR3 DNA: TGTGCCAGCAGTTACTCTAGCGGGAGGCCTAACATTCAGTACTTC. Amino acids: CASSYSSGRPNIQYF. The rearrangement uses TRBV6-2 or TRBV6-3 and TRBJ2-4, with TRBD2 identical over 10 bases. The length of the CDR3 is 15 residues. Per germline, CDR1 MNHEY and CDR2 SVGEGT. V was clipped by 0 bases and J by 7 bases; unmatched bases: 3.

The V gene is TRBV7-9, the J gene TRBJ1-2; maybe TRBD1 (6 bases). This CDR3 comprises 13 residues. Per the germline V gene, CDR1 is SEHNR and CDR2 is FQNEAQ (reference sequence). The ends were cut back, 5 bases at V and 4 bases at J, with 11 bases in the middle. The CDR3 is CASSRGQVYGYTF. CDR3 DNA sequence: TGTGCCAGCAGCCGGGGACAAGTCTATGGCTACACCTTC.

The V call is TRBV28, the J call TRBJ2-3; 8 nucleotides align to TRBD1. Per germline, CDR1 MDHEN and CDR2 SYDVKM. With 5 bases clipped from V and 6 bases from J, the junction kept 4 bases outside the gene matches. This CDR3 contains 13 residues. CDR3 region: CASSTRTGDTQYF. The CDR3 DNA reads TGTGCCAGCAGTACCCGGACAGGGGATACGCAGTATTTT. Based on the CDR3 plus reference TRBV28 and TRBJ2-3, the full variable domain is DVKVTQSSRYLVKRTGEKVFLECVQDMDHENMFWYRQDPGLGLRLIYFSYDVKMKEKGDIPEGYSVSREKKERFSLILESASTNQTSMYLCASSTRTGDTQYFGPGTRLTVL.

The count of this clone is one. This rearrangement joins TRBV9 to TRBJ2-1; the D is unclear. CDR1 and CDR2 from the germline V gene are SGDLS and YYNGEE. V lost 0 bases, J lost 0 bases, and 10 bases lay in between. CDR3 length equals 16 residues. The CDR3 DNA is TGTGCCAGCAGCGTAGGGTCTCCCAGCTCCTACAATGAGCAGTTCTTC. It is translated as CASSVGSPSSYNEQFF.

The V and J genes are TRBV5-1 and TRBJ2-1; D possibly corresponds to TRBD1 (6 bases). Trimming removed 0 bases from V and 4 bases from J, with 11 bases in between. Germline-derived CDR1 and CDR2 are SGHRS and YFSETQ. This CDR3 has 15 residues. The CDR3 coding sequence is TGCGCCAGCAGCTTGGCCATCGGACAGTACAATGAGCAGTTCTTC. Protein product: CASSLAIGQYNEQFF.

The gene calls are TRBV3-1 (or the pseudogene TRBV3-2) and TRBJ1-6, with TRBD1 matching 7 bases. CDR1 is LGHDT and CDR2 is YNNKEL in the germline V gene (reference sequence). V dropped 2 bases and J dropped 7; count of bases not matched to a gene: 8. The CDR3 consists of 16 residues. The CDR3 loop is CASSQFLETGNSPLHF. CDR3 DNA sequence: TGTGCCAGCAGCCAATTCTTGGAGACAGGGAATTCACCCCTCCACTTT.

This clone was observed once. V and J are TRBV11-2 and TRBJ1-2, with no clear D. V was trimmed by 0 bases and J by 4 bases, leaving 9 bases between them. Per germline, CDR1 SGHAT and CDR2 FQNNGV. CDR3 size: 14 residues. CDR3 in amino acids: CASSLDLAIYGYTF. The CDR3 DNA reads as TGTGCCAGCAGCTTAGATTTGGCGATCTATGGCTACACCTTC.

The chain carries TRBV7-9 and TRBJ1-4, with TRBD1 as a possible D gene (6 bases). The germline CDR1 and CDR2 sequences are SEHNR and FQNEAQ (reference sequence). The V end was cut by 5 bases, the J end by 6 bases, with 16 bases between. The CDR3 is 15 residues long. The CDR3 DNA sequence: TGTGCCAGCAGCACCGCCGGACAGTCTTATGAAAAACTGTTTTTT. Amino acids: CASSTAGQSYEKLFF.

The chain has TRBV5-4 and TRBJ1-5; D unclear. Germline CDR1 reads SGHNT; CDR2 reads YYREEE (reference sequence). V was cut by 1 base and J by 6 bases, with 5 bases left in between. The CDR3 totals 12 residues. The CDR3 is CASSLFGQPQHF. The CDR3 bases are TGTGCCAGCAGCTTGTTTGGTCAGCCCCAGCATTTT.

A word on this clone: Other DNA sequences from this sample encode an identical CDR3 as well. The chain couples TRBV12-3 or TRBV12-4 to TRBJ1-5; no clear D gene. CDR3 length: 13 residues. Between the trimmed V and J ends, which lost 6 bases and 1 base, there was a span of 7 bases. The CDR3 DNA follows: TGTGCCAGCAGCCCGGGGAGCAATCAGCCCCAGCATTTT. It encodes CASSPGSNQPQHF.

The chain is built from TRBV9 and TRBJ2-1, with TRBD2 identical over 9 bases. Germline V CDR1 and CDR2: SGDLS, YYNGEE. CDR3 length: 19 residues. V lost 0 bases, J lost 4 bases, and 14 bases stayed unmatched. Here the CDR3 reads CASSVATTESGRRYNEQFF. CDR3 DNA sequence: TGTGCCAGCAGCGTAGCCACAACCGAAAGCGGGAGGCGATACAATGAGCAGTTCTTC.

This chain links TRBV6-5 with TRBJ1-2; 8 bases agree with TRBD1. Trimming took 6 bases from V and 3 from J; bases not matched to a gene: 3. The CDR3 runs to 13 residues. The germline V gene encodes CDR1 MNHEY and CDR2 SVGAGI. The CDR3 protein is CASRWGQDYGYTF. DNA for the CDR3: TGTGCCAGCAGGTGGGGACAGGACTATGGCTACACCTTC.

V usage is TRBV9 and J usage is TRBJ1-2; 10 bases are shared with TRBD1. The CDR3 is 15 amino acids. J gave up 3 bases and V 0 bases, and 2 bases lay outside the gene matches. CDR1 is SGDLS and CDR2 is YYNGEE in the germline V gene. For the CDR3, the DNA is TGTGCCAGCAGCGTAGAGGGACAGGGGTACTATGGCTACACCTTC. It translates to CASSVEGQGYYGYTF. Based on the CDR3 plus reference TRBV9 and TRBJ1-2, the full variable domain is DSGVTQTPKHLITATGQRVTLRCSPRSGDLSVYWYQQSLDQGLQFLIQYYNGEERAKGNILERFSAQQFPDLHSELNLSSLELGDSALYFCASSVEGQGYYGYTFGSGTRLTVV.

V usage is TRBV11-2 and J usage is TRBJ2-5; weak D call: TRBD2 (7 bases). Germline CDR1 is SGHAT and CDR2 is FQNNGV. CDR3 length: 16 residues. V shed 5 bases and J shed 7 bases, with 23 bases lying between them. The CDR3: CASSPIQGPRGRTQYF. The CDR3 region has the DNA TGTGCCAGCAGCCCCATACAGGGCCCCCGCGGGAGGACCCAGTACTTC.

The chain links TRBV9 to TRBJ2-1, with D perhaps matching TRBD2 (6 bases). V was shortened by 0 bases and J by 8 bases, with 9 bases between the two germline ends. Germline V gene data show CDR1 as SGDLS and CDR2 as YYNGEE. The CDR3 spans 13 residues. CDR3 residues: CASSVEGGDEQFF. The CDR3 nucleotides are TGTGCCAGCAGCGTAGAAGGAGGGGATGAGCAGTTCTTC. The full variable domain, completed using reference TRBV9 and TRBJ2-1, is DSGVTQTPKHLITATGQRVTLRCSPRSGDLSVYWYQQSLDQGLQFLIQYYNGEERAKGNILERFSAQQFPDLHSELNLSSLELGDSALYFCASSVEGGDEQFFGPGTRLTVL.

The gene calls are TRBV7-3 and TRBJ2-1; D not resolved. The V gene's germline CDR1 is SGHTA and CDR2 FQGTGA. The CDR3 has 13 amino acids. V was cut by 4 bases and J by 5 bases, with 9 bases left in between. The CDR3 sequence: CASSSQTNNEQFF. The DNA of the CDR3 is TGTGCCAGCAGCTCCCAAACTAACAATGAGCAGTTCTTC.

This rearrangement joins TRBV14 to TRBJ2-2, with D perhaps matching TRBD2 (6 bases). V was shortened by 4 bases and J by 9 bases, with 12 bases between the two germline ends. The germline gives CDR1 SGHDN, CDR2 FVKESK. The CDR3 loop spans 13 amino acids. CDR3 nucleotides: TGTGCCAGCAGCCCATGGGGACTCCGGGAGCTGTTTTTT. Its translation: CASSPWGLRELFF.

The V and J genes are TRBV7-3 and TRBJ2-3, with D possibly being TRBD1 or TRBD2 (6 bases each). Germline V lookup: CDR1 SGHTA, CDR2 FQGTGA. This CDR3 spans 14 amino acids. V shed 5 bases and J shed 0 bases, with 9 bases lying between them. CDR3 in DNA: TGTGCCAGCAGCAGGGGGGACAGCACAGATACGCAGTATTTT. Residues: CASSRGDSTDTQYF. The whole variable domain, remainder taken from reference TRBV7-3 and TRBJ2-3, is GAGVSQTPSNKVTEKGKYVELRCDPISGHTALYWYRQSLGQGPEFLIYFQGTGAADDSGLPNDRFFAVRPEGSVSTLKIQRTERGDSAVYLCASSRGDSTDTQYFGPGTRLTVL.

This chain links TRBV27 with TRBJ1-1; 7 positions match TRBD1. Germline V lookup: CDR1 MNHEY, CDR2 SMNVEV (reference sequence). This CDR3 has 14 residues. The V and J ends lost 6 bases and 5 bases, in that order; junction bases with no gene match: 9. The CDR3 protein is CASRLTGHETEAFF. The CDR3 region has the DNA TGTGCCAGCAGGTTGACAGGGCATGAGACTGAAGCTTTCTTT.

This chain connects TRBV21-1 to TRBJ1-1; the table's D call TRBD1 went unverified against the DNA. TRBV21-1 is a recognized pseudogene. CDR3 length: 19 residues. CDR3 amino acids: CASSQKRFEETGGNTEAFF. Here the CDR3 DNA reads TGTGCCAGCAGCCAAAAAAGATTCGAGGAAACAGGGGGAAACACTGAAGCTTTCTTT.

The chain employs TRBV18 and TRBJ2-7; TRBD2 agrees at 14 bases. The CDR3 has 16 residues. Germline V gives CDR1 KGHSH, CDR2 LQKENI. The junction had 4 bases not matched to a gene; V was cut back by 3 bases and J by 3 bases. The CDR3 region is CASSPETSGGGYEQYF. DNA of the CDR3: TGTGCCAGCTCACCTGAGACTAGCGGGGGGGGCTACGAGCAGTACTTC.

This clone was seen a single time. The V and J genes are TRBV7-8 and TRBJ2-3; TRBD1 aligns across 7 bases. Trimming removed 5 bases from V and 6 bases from J; junction bases left unmatched: 2. Germline V gene sequence: CDR1 SGHVS, CDR2 FQNEAQ. The CDR3 runs 12 residues. The CDR3 loop reads CASSPTGDTQYF. The DNA of the CDR3 is TGTGCCAGCAGCCCGACAGGGGATACGCAGTATTTT.

The rearrangement links TRBV30 to TRBJ1-2; possibly TRBD1 for D (5 bases). Germline loops: CDR1 GTSNPN, CDR2 SVGIG (reference sequence). Trimming cost V 3 bases and J 8 bases, with 16 bases left between them. The CDR3 covers 13 residues. The CDR3 here is CAWSKGMGTGYTF. Written as DNA, the CDR3 is TGTGCCTGGAGCAAGGGCATGGGGACCGGCTACACCTTC. Supplemented by reference TRBV30 and TRBJ1-2, the full variable domain reads SQTIHQWPATLVQPVGSPLSLECTVEGTSNPNLYWYRQAAGRGLQLLFYSVGIGQISSEVPQNLSASRPQDRQFILSSKKLLLSDSGFYLCAWSKGMGTGYTFGSGTRLTVV.

The chain joins TRBV5-5 to TRBJ1-1; D remains ambiguous. The CDR3 is made up of 15 amino acids. Germline V CDR1 and CDR2: SGHKS, YYEKEE (reference sequence). Trimming took 1 base from V and 0 from J, leaving 10 bases between them. The CDR3 spells CASSLFVVMNTEAFF. DNA for the CDR3: TGTGCCAGCAGCTTGTTCGTGGTGATGAACACTGAAGCTTTCTTT.

There are a few counts of this clone. The CDR3 coding sequence is TGTGCCAGCAACCCCCAGGGCCGGGGGAACACTGAAGCTTTCTTT. It yields the protein CASNPQGRGNTEAFF. The chain is built from TRBV7-9 and TRBJ1-1; the D gene is possibly TRBD1 (5 bases). The CDR3 totals 15 residues. V lost 7 bases, J lost 1 base, and 16 bases lay in between. The germline V gene has CDR1 SEHNR and CDR2 FQNEAQ (reference sequence).

The V and J genes are TRBV5-1 and TRBJ2-1; perhaps TRBD2 as D (7 bases). This CDR3 has 15 amino acids. The germline gives CDR1 SGHRS, CDR2 YFSETQ. V lost 1 base to trimming and J lost 2 bases, with 10 bases between them. CDR3 in amino acids: CASSLTGGTYNEQFF. The CDR3 bases are TGCGCCAGCAGCTTGACGGGGGGCACCTACAATGAGCAGTTCTTC.

V gene TRBV27 combines with J gene TRBJ1-6, with 7 bases matching TRBD1. The CDR3 runs to 16 residues. The V and J ends lost 6 bases and 7 bases, in that order; junction bases with no gene match: 12. The V gene's germline CDR1 is MNHEY and CDR2 SMNVEV (reference sequence). DNA of the CDR3: TGTGCCAGCAGAATTACGGCCAGGGGGGGAAATTCACCCCTCCACTTT. The encoded protein is CASRITARGGNSPLHF.